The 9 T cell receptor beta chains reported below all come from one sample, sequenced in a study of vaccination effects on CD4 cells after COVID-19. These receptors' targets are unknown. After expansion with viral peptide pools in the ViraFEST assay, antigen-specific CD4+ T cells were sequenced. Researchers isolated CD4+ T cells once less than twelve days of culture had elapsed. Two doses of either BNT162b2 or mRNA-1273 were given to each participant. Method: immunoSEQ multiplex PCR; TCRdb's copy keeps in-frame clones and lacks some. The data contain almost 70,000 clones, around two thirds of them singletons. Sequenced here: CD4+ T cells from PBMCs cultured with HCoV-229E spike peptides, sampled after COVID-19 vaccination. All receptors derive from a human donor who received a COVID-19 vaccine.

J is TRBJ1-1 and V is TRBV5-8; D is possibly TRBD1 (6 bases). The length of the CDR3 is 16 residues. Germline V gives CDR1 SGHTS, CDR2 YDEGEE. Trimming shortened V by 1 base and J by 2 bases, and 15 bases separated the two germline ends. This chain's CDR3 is CASSLRGGGRNTEAFF. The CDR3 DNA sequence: TGTGCCAGCAGCTTGCGTGGGGGCGGGCGAAACACTGAAGCTTTCTTT.

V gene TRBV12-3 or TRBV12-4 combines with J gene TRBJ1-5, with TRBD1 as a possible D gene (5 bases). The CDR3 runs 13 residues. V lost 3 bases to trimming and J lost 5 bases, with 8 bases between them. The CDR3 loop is CASSLGGDQPQHF. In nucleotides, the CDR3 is TGTGCCAGCAGTTTGGGGGGAGATCAGCCCCAGCATTTT.

CDR3 residues: CASSYDRVETQYF. The CDR3 nucleotides are TGTGCCAGCTCCTACGACAGGGTTGAGACCCAGTACTTC. The rearrangement joins TRBV18 to TRBJ2-5, with 7 bases fitting TRBD1. The V and J ends lost 6 bases and 5 bases, in that order; junction bases with no gene match: 6. Per germline, CDR1 KGHSH and CDR2 LQKENI. This CDR3 is built from 13 residues.

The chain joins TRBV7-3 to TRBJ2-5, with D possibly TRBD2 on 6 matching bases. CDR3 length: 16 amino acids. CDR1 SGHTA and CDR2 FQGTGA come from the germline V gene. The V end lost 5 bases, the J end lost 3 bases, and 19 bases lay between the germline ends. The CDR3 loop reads CASSLGLRGTEETQYF. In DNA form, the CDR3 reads TGTGCCAGCAGCCTGGGTCTACGGGGGACCGAAGAGACCCAGTACTTC.

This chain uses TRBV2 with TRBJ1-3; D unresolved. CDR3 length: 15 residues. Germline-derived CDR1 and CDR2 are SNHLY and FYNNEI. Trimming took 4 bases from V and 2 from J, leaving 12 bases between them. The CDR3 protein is CASSVSGTPGNTIYF. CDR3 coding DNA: TGTGCCAGCAGTGTCAGTGGCACCCCTGGAAACACCATATATTTT.

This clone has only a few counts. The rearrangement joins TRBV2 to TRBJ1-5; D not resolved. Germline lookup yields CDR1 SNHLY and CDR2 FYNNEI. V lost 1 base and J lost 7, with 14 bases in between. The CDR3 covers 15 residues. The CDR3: CASSEVEAGSQPQHF. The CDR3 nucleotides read TGTGCCAGCAGTGAAGTAGAGGCGGGTTCCCAGCCCCAGCATTTT. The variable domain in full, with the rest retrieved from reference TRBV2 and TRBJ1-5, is EPEVTQTPSHQVTQMGQEVILRCVPISNHLYFYWYRQILGQKVEFLVSFYNNEISEKSEIFDDQFSVERPDGSNFTLKIRSTKLEDSAMYFCASSEVEAGSQPQHFGDGTRLSIL.

The CDR3 bases are TGTGCCAGCAGTTACCCCTTAGGGAACACTGAAGCTTTCTTT. This sequence encodes CASSYPLGNTEAFF. The V call is TRBV6-2 or TRBV6-3, the J call TRBJ1-1; D remains unclear. Germline V gives CDR1 MNHEY, CDR2 SVGEGT. The CDR3 extends over 14 amino acids. V was shortened by 2 bases and J by 1 base, with 8 bases between the two germline ends.

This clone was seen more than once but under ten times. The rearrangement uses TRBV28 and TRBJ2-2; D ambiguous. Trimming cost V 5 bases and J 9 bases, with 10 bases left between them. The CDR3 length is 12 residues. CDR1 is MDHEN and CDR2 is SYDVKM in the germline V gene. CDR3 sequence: CASSPSFRELFF. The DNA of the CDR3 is TGTGCCAGCAGTCCATCGTTCCGGGAGCTGTTTTTT.

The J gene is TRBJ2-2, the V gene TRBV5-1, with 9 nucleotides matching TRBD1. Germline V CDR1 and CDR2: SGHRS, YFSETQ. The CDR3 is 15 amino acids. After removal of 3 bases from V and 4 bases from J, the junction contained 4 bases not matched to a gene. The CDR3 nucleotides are TGCGCCAGCAGCTCGGGACAGGGAATCACCGGGGAGCTGTTTTTT. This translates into CASSSGQGITGELFF.